These 28 T cell receptor beta chains share one sample of origin, sequenced in a study of shared clonotypes between healthy human individuals. TCRdb keeps only in-frame clones here, not all; method: immunoSEQ multiplex PCR. The sample has just over 2,000,000 clones, around 95% seen once; the top ten hold 0.13%. Sequencing was performed on naive CD4+ T cells sorted from blood. Subset described: CD45RA+ positively selected. All receptors derive from a man between 18 and 29 years old in good health.

The chain joins TRBV30 to TRBJ1-2, with D unresolved. The germline gives CDR1 GTSNPN, CDR2 SVGIG (reference sequence). Between the trimmed V and J ends, which lost 3 bases and 7 bases, there was a span of 21 bases. CDR3 length: 15 amino acids. The CDR3 sequence: CAWRMGGGWLAGYTF. CDR3 sequence (DNA): TGTGCCTGGAGGATGGGAGGAGGCTGGCTGGCTGGCTACACCTTC.

The chain joins TRBV6-4 to TRBJ2-7; no reliable D call. Between the trimmed V and J ends, which lost 0 bases and 10 bases, there was a span of 13 bases. Germline V gene data show CDR1 as MRHNA and CDR2 as SNTAGT. CDR3 length: 13 residues. CDR3 loop: CASSDSSQVGQYF. For the CDR3, the DNA is TGTGCCAGCAGTGACTCATCCCAGGTCGGTCAGTACTTC.

The chain recombines TRBV10-1 with TRBJ2-1; 8 positions match TRBD2. The CDR3 is made up of 16 amino acids. J was trimmed by 4 bases and V by 2 bases; bases with no gene match: 7. CDR1 and CDR2 from the germline V gene are WNHNN and SYGVQD (reference sequence). CDR3 residues: CASSEGGSGAYNEQFF. The CDR3 region has the DNA TGCGCCAGCAGTGAGGGTGGTAGCGGGGCGTACAATGAGCAGTTCTTC.

This chain connects TRBV7-9 to TRBJ1-3, with unresolved D. Trimming cost V 1 base and J 0 bases, with 7 bases left between them. Per germline, CDR1 SEHNR and CDR2 FQNEAQ (reference sequence). There are 15 residues in the CDR3. For the CDR3, the DNA is TGTGCCAGCAGCTTAGACCGGAACTCTGGAAACACCATATATTTT. Amino acid sequence: CASSLDRNSGNTIYF.

The V and J genes are TRBV20-1 and TRBJ2-3; unclear D gene. CDR3 size: 11 residues. V lost 5 bases and J lost 2, with 5 bases in between. CDR1 is DFQATT, CDR2 SNEGSKA, per germline (reference sequence). The chain's CDR3 is CSARFTDTQYF. The DNA for the CDR3 is TGCAGTGCTCGTTTCACAGATACGCAGTATTTT.

The count of this clone is one. This sample also contains other DNA sequences that code for the same CDR3. V gene TRBV7-9 combines with J gene TRBJ2-3; D gene ambiguous. Germline V lookup: CDR1 SEHNR, CDR2 FQNEAQ (reference sequence). V was shortened by 1 base and J by 4 bases, with 6 bases between the two germline ends. The CDR3 is made up of 13 amino acids. This CDR3 reads CASSLGGSDTQYF. CDR3 in DNA: TGTGCCAGCAGCTTAGGAGGATCAGATACGCAGTATTTT.

A note on this clone: Germline and junction disagree at one end, which may indicate a read error. Other DNA variants within this sample encode the same CDR3. The CDR3 bases are TGCGCCAGCAGCTTGGGACAGGGTAATGAAAAGCTGTTTTTT. Protein: CASSLGQGNEKLFF. The chain has TRBV5-1 and TRBJ1-4; 7 bases are shared with TRBD1. Germline V gene sequence: CDR1 SGHRS, CDR2 YFSETQ. The CDR3 is made up of 14 amino acids.

Here the CDR3 DNA reads TGTGCCATCAGCCGGGCGGGAATAGATACGCAGTATTTT. Translated: CAISRAGIDTQYF. This chain joins TRBV10-3 and TRBJ2-3; a weak D match, TRBD2 (6 bases). The V gene lost 6 bases and the J gene lost 5 bases, with 12 bases spanning the gap. CDR3 length: 13 amino acids. Germline values: CDR1 ENHRY, CDR2 SYGVKD.

The genes are TRBV28 and TRBJ2-7, with 10 positions matching TRBD1. Germline assignment: CDR1 MDHEN and CDR2 SYDVKM. The CDR3 is 16 amino acids. With 5 bases clipped from V and 1 base from J, the junction kept 8 bases outside the gene matches. The CDR3 bases are TGTGCCAGCAGTGGGTACGACAGGGGGCAGTCCTACGAGCAGTACTTC. It translates to CASSGYDRGQSYEQYF.

V usage is TRBV30 and J usage is TRBJ2-1; 7 nucleotides match TRBD1. Germline loops: CDR1 GTSNPN, CDR2 SVGIG (reference sequence). This CDR3 region has 16 residues. J gave up 9 bases and V 0 bases, and 14 bases lay outside the gene matches. The CDR3 sequence: CAWSVWTGRAQGEQFF. In DNA, the CDR3 is TGTGCCTGGAGTGTATGGACAGGAAGGGCTCAGGGTGAGCAGTTCTTC.

This clone was recorded only once. The CDR3 bases are TGTGCCAGCAGCCTCCGAGTGGGACAGGGGATGGAGACCCAGTACTTC. This sequence encodes CASSLRVGQGMETQYF. J is TRBJ2-5 and V is TRBV7-9, with 10 bases aligning to TRBD1. J lost 5 bases, V lost 5 bases, and 11 bases had no gene match. CDR1 is SEHNR, CDR2 FQNEAQ, per germline (reference sequence). The CDR3 is 16 residues long.

This clone showed up just once. This chain's CDR3 is CASSPSGLDTQYF. In DNA form, the CDR3 reads TGTGCCAGCAGCCCTAGCGGTTTAGATACGCAGTATTTT. This chain links TRBV7-8 with TRBJ2-3; 7 positions agree with TRBD2. Unmatched junction bases numbered 4, after V lost 5 bases and J lost 5 bases. CDR3 length: 13 amino acids. Germline assignment: CDR1 SGHVS and CDR2 FQNEAQ.

The chain joins TRBV6-1 to TRBJ1-5; D is possibly TRBD1 (5 bases). The CDR3 covers 14 residues. V was cut by 3 bases and J by 7 bases, with 13 bases left in between. The germline V gene has CDR1 MNHNS and CDR2 SASEGT. The DNA of the CDR3 is TGTGCCAGCAGTGAGACCAGGGTGCCCCAGCCCCAGCATTTT. It codes for CASSETRVPQPQHF.

The chain joins TRBV18 to TRBJ1-1, with 7 bases lining up with TRBD1. This CDR3 has 15 residues. V lost 5 bases to trimming and J lost 3 bases; unmatched junction nucleotides: 9. From germline, CDR1 is KGHSH and CDR2 LQKENI. CDR3 protein: CASSTTRGLDTEAFF. The CDR3 nucleotides are TGTGCCAGCTCAACCACCAGGGGGTTGGACACTGAAGCTTTCTTT.

This chain connects TRBV19 to TRBJ2-5, with no clear D. Germline assignment: CDR1 LNHDA and CDR2 SQIVND (reference sequence). The CDR3 consists of 14 residues. V lost 5 bases, J lost 2 bases, and 12 bases lay in between. Here the CDR3 DNA reads TGTGCCAGTAGTCGAGGCGGCCTACAAGAGACCCAGTACTTC. It codes for CASSRGGLQETQYF.

The V gene is TRBV5-6, the J gene TRBJ1-2; 12 bases agree with TRBD1. Trimming at V came to 4 bases and at J to 3 bases, leaving 10 bases not matched to a gene. CDR1 is SGHDT, CDR2 YYEEEE, per germline. The length of the CDR3 is 17 residues. The DNA for the CDR3 is TGTGCCAGCAGCCCGGGGACAGGGGGCTCTTTTCACTATGGCTACACCTTC. It translates to CASSPGTGGSFHYGYTF.

This clone has just one count. Additional DNA sequences in this sample encode the identical CDR3. The V gene is TRBV10-3, the J gene TRBJ2-3, with 11 bases lining up with TRBD2. Germline CDR1 and CDR2: ENHRY and SYGVKD. Trimming at V came to 0 bases and at J to 3 bases, leaving 2 bases not matched to a gene. The CDR3 extends over 16 amino acids. CDR3: CAISESSGGATDTQYF. DNA for the CDR3: TGTGCCATCAGTGAGTCTAGCGGGGGGGCAACAGATACGCAGTATTTT.

The chain uses TRBV4-1 and TRBJ2-4; TRBD1 matches at 11 bases. The CDR3 consists of 15 residues. Germline loops: CDR1 MGHRA, CDR2 YSYEKL. Unmatched junction bases numbered 4, after V lost 4 bases and J lost 5 bases. The chain's CDR3 is CASSPRTGGQNIQYF. CDR3 nucleotides: TGCGCCAGCAGCCCAAGGACAGGGGGCCAAAACATTCAGTACTTC.

Concerning this clone itself: Other DNA sequences of this sample code for an identical CDR3. J is TRBJ2-1 and V is TRBV5-1; D unresolved. The CDR3 length is 15 residues. V lost 2 bases and J lost 0, with 9 bases in between. The germline CDR1 and CDR2 sequences are SGHRS and YFSETQ. CDR3: CASSLEQSSYNEQFF. The CDR3, as DNA: TGCGCCAGCAGCTTAGAGCAGAGCTCCTACAATGAGCAGTTCTTC.

The V gene is TRBV6-6, the J gene TRBJ2-5; 7 bases align to TRBD2. The CDR3 sequence is 14 residues long. CDR1 is MNHNY, CDR2 SVGAGI, per germline (reference sequence). V dropped 6 bases and J dropped 4; count of bases not matched to a gene: 8. CDR3 loop: CASRPGGIRETQYF. CDR3 nucleotide sequence: TGTGCCAGCAGGCCGGGGGGAATACGAGAGACCCAGTACTTC.

The chain couples TRBV5-8 to TRBJ2-7, with 12 nucleotides matching TRBD2. The J segment lost 1 base and the V segment lost 4 bases, leaving 3 bases of the junction unmatched. Germline assignment: CDR1 SGHTS and CDR2 YDEGEE. CDR3 length equals 15 residues. CDR3 region: CASSILAGGSYEQYF. The CDR3 region has the DNA TGTGCCAGCAGCATACTAGCGGGAGGTTCCTACGAGCAGTACTTC.

For this clone: In the same sample, other DNA sequences code for this CDR3. V and J are TRBV6-6 and TRBJ2-7; 13 nucleotides line up with TRBD2. The CDR3 loop spans 15 amino acids. V lost 6 bases and J lost 5; bases outside the gene matches: 7. Germline V CDR1 and CDR2: MNHNY, SVGAGI (reference sequence). The CDR3 nucleotides read TGTGCCAGCAGCCCCCCGACTAGCGGGGGGAACGAGCAGTACTTC. Its translation: CASSPPTSGGNEQYF.

Comments on this clone: An end of the junction does not agree with germline; a read error may underlie this. The chain recombines TRBV5-1 with TRBJ2-7; D not resolved. There are 12 residues in the CDR3. Germline V gives CDR1 SGHRS, CDR2 YFSETQ. The CDR3, as DNA: TGCGCCAGCAGCTTGGGGAGTCCTCCAATTCGGTTC. Translating it yields CASSLGSPPIRF. Drawing the rest from reference TRBV5-1 and TRBJ2-7, the complete variable domain is KAGVTQTPRYLIKTRGQQVTLSCSPISGHRSVSWYQQTPGQGLQFLFEYFSETQRNKGNFPGRFSGRQFSNSRSEMNVSTLELGDSALYLCASSLGSPPIRFGPGTRLTVT.

The chain recombines TRBV2 with TRBJ1-4, with D uncertain. The V gene's germline CDR1 is SNHLY and CDR2 FYNNEI. The CDR3 sequence is 17 residues long. Trimming took off 2 bases at V and 6 bases at J, with 19 bases between the two ends. The CDR3 here is CASSEWLLLDGDEKLFF. The CDR3 region has the DNA TGTGCCAGCAGTGAATGGTTGCTCCTGGACGGTGATGAAAAACTGTTTTTT.

The chain links TRBV27 to TRBJ1-1; D may be TRBD1 (6 bases). Deletions cut 6 bases from V and 0 bases from J, with 11 bases between. This CDR3 has 14 amino acids. Germline CDR1 and CDR2: MNHEY and SMNVEV (reference sequence). The CDR3: CASRSGVVNTEAFF. The CDR3 region has the DNA TGTGCCAGCAGATCAGGGGTTGTGAACACTGAAGCTTTCTTT.

Of note for this clone: The sample has other DNA sequences that encode this CDR3 too. The V call is TRBV6-5, the J call TRBJ1-2; D remains ambiguous. CDR3 length equals 15 residues. The V end lost 0 bases, the J end lost 0 bases, and 8 bases lay between the germline ends. The germline V gene encodes CDR1 MNHEY and CDR2 SVGAGI. CDR3 loop: CASSYSGRSNYGYTF. DNA of the CDR3: TGTGCCAGCAGTTACTCCGGGAGGTCTAACTATGGCTACACCTTC.

The chain joins TRBV2 to TRBJ2-5, with D perhaps matching TRBD1 or TRBD2 (5 bases each). The CDR3 extends over 15 amino acids. V lost 4 bases and J lost 5, with 17 bases in between. The V gene's germline CDR1 is SNHLY and CDR2 FYNNEI. CDR3 sequence reads: CASSVPSEGWETQYF. The CDR3 DNA reads TGTGCCAGCAGTGTTCCATCCGAGGGGTGGGAGACCCAGTACTTC.

This clone was found once. V usage is TRBV7-9 and J usage is TRBJ2-7; 9 bases line up with TRBD2. This CDR3 contains 15 residues. Looked up from germline, CDR1 is SEHNR and CDR2 is FQNEAQ (reference sequence). V lost 4 bases, J lost 6 bases, and 10 bases stayed unmatched. The DNA of the CDR3 is TGTGCCAGCAGCTCTAGCGGGACCACCAAAACCGAGCAGTACTTC. Amino acids: CASSSSGTTKTEQYF.